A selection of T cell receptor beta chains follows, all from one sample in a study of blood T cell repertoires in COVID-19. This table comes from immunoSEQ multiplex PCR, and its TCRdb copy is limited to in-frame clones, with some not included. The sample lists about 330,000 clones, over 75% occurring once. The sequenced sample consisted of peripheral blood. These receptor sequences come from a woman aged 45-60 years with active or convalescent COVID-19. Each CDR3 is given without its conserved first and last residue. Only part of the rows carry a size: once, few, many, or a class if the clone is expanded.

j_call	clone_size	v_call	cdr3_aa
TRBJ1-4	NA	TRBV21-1	ASKWGREKLF
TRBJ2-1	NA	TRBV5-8	ASSLEGGDYNEQF
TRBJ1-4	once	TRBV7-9	ASSFTGGEKLF
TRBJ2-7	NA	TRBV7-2	ASSLKFPGTGMY
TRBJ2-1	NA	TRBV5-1	ASSPNPAASGMNEQF
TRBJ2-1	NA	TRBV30	AWSGGLSYNEQF
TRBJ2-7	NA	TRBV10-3	AVAGEGYEQY
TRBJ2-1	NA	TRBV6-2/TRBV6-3	ASSYSLAGGLAYNEQF
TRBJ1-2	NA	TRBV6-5	ASSYSRVGGYT
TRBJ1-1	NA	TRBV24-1	ATSDSAGGGRTEAF
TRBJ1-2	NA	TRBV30	AWSGRDYGYT
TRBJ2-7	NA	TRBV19	ASSIQAGGRHEQY
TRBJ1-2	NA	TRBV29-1	SVERGQGAYGYT
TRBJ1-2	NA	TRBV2	ASRFLGGYGYT